This T cell receptor beta chain originates from a study of beta chain features in type 1 diabetes. Germline assignment: CDR1 SGHRS and CDR2 YFSETQ. The CDR3 has 15 residues. Trimming removed 0 bases at V and 5 bases at J, with 14 bases between. Every isolated RNA sample was fully reverse transcribed, so sequencing captured expressed TCRB transcripts. The method was immunoSEQ multiplex PCR; TCRdb's version includes in-frame clones alone and lacks a portion of them. The table records 860,000 or so clones, 15% to 20% of them present only once. This clone has just a few counts. V usage is TRBV5-1 and J usage is TRBJ2-5; D may match TRBD1 or TRBD2 (6 bases each). The sample taken for sequencing was naive CD4+ T cells from blood. This sequence was found in a young woman in good health. The CDR3 sequence: CASSLASGAGETQYF. The CDR3 DNA reads TGCGCCAGCAGCTTGGCATCGGGGGCTGGGGAGACCCAGTACTTC.